This TCR beta chain was sequenced during a study of T-cell reconstitution after alpha-beta-depleted transplantation in children. This clonotype was observed many times. Preparation of the TCRbeta library involved a method that used unique molecular identifiers. TCRdb analysed the PCR reads with MiXCR anew, one entry per CDR3 protein. This table has roughly 20,000 distinct CDR3 sequences, about a tenth appearing once. Sequencing was performed on PBMCs from the stem cell graft donor, taken from the stem cell graft. The source of this sequence is a human donor who donated a stem cell graft to a child with chronic granulomatous disease.

The CDR3 spells CASWRGGLGADTQYF. The CDR3, as DNA: TGTGCCAGCTGGCGGGGGGGCCTAGGAGCAGATACGCAGTATTTT. The V call is TRBV7-2, the J call TRBJ2-3; TRBD2 agrees at 9 bases. Trimming cost V 8 bases and J 4 bases; bases outside gene matches: 10. From germline, CDR1 is SGHTA and CDR2 FQGNSA. This CDR3 contains 15 residues.